This T cell receptor (beta chain) was recorded in a study of low-dose radiotherapy and immunotherapy resistance in tumors (dated by TCRdb to 2022 to 2024). Background on the whole study: Patients in Cohort 1 were given 0.5 Gy per fraction every 2 weeks, and the prescribed total PTV dose was 6.5 Gy. For Cohort 2, the dose was 1 Gy per fraction given every two weeks, adding up to 13 Gy in total across 26 weeks. Aspirin 300 mg was taken orally once daily by patients for four cycles, starting on cycle 1 day 1. Eight patients were included in the translational analysis: three from the first dose cohort and the first five from the second dose cohort. The trial did not randomize participants into treatment groups. Nivolumab and ipilimumab were both given intravenously, with nivolumab at a 240 mg flat dose every two weeks and ipilimumab at 1 mg/kg every six weeks. Cyclophosphamide 200 mg/m2 was administered intravenously every two weeks, one day before each radiation and immunotherapy administration.

What the time point label conveys for this sample: before trial treatment. Donors were enrolled in RACIN, a single-arm phase I dose-escalation trial in which nivolumab, ipilimumab, aspirin, low-dose cyclophosphamide and low-dose radiotherapy were combined. Patients were eligible if they had advanced solid tumors that were TIL-negative. Sequencing was carried out with an Illumina HiSeq 2500. To make first-strand cDNA, Superscript III was used along with a set of TRAV- and TRBV-specific primers so that both the TCRalpha and TCRbeta chains were covered. TCRs were amplified with Phusion for about 22 PCR cycles using a constant-region primer together with the adapter attached to the V primers. The MessageAmp II aRNA Amplification Kit was used to amplify the isolated mRNA, with in vitro transcription run for under 20 hours at 37 degrees C. The Dynabeads mRNA DIRECT Purification Kit was used to isolate mRNA for TCR sequencing. Indexed Illumina adapters were added in a second Phusion PCR of approximately 25 cycles, after which AMPure XP beads were used to purify the products. Concerning the study's data processing: Using custom Perl scripts, TCR sequences encoding the same protein were pooled, out-of-frame sequences were removed, and the abundance of each clonotype was computed. Any TCR sequence supported by only a single read was excluded from analysis. Among the metrics used to describe the repertoires were Shannon entropy, Gini index, clonality, richness, and the frequency of TCRs shared between repertoires. Clones were called with MiXCR by TCRdb after fastp trimmed the public reads at Q25, and only in-frame beta chains were retained. Each record represents a unique CDR3 protein, reported with the most common genes and DNA among its rows. V and J calls and clone size were set by TCRdb, not the authors. This sample holds some 85,000 distinct CDR3 sequences; approximately 19% were observed only once. More than 4.5% of the sample is held by the ten biggest clonotypes.

The V end gives up 8 bases and the J end 0 bases, leaving 9 bases in the junction not matched to a gene. As encoded in the germline V gene, CDR1 is SQVTM while CDR2 is ANQGSEA. Taken from cysteine to phenylalanine, the CDR3 has 14 residues. Only CDR3 DNA is held: 42 bases, read in frame from base 1. This clonotype was counted many times. The antigen this receptor binds is unknown. No much larger clone exists at a distance of one base, and base qualities are not known. This TCR derives from a male donor with prostate cancer. The V and J segments used are TRBV29-1 and TRBJ1-1; TRBD1 lines up with 7 middle nucleotides. Sequenced here: PBMCs, sampled before treatment. In nucleotide form, the sequence is TGCAGCACGAAGAACAGGGGACTGAACACTGAAGCTTTCTTT. Translated, it gives CSTKNRGLNTEAFF.